Listed below are T cell receptor beta chains from one sample, sequenced in a study of Graves' ophthalmopathy and Graves' hyperthyroidism. TCRdb re-derived calls from the multiplex PCR reads in MiXCR, one entry per CDR3 protein. Among about 220,000 distinct CDR3 sequences, about a fifth were seen once, and the ten largest hold roughly 39%. Material: peripheral blood. All receptors derive from a woman aged 45-60 years with Graves' ophthalmopathy. Each CDR3 is given with its conserved first and last residue. A D gene is named only where the DNA matches it firmly. The listing skips clone size in some rows; elsewhere it reads once, few, many or a size class.

-,many,TRBJ1-1,TRBV6-2/TRBV6-3,TGTGCCAGCAGAAACGAACTTCTACTGGCGGGGGTGAACACTGAAGCTTTCTTT,CASRNELLLAGVNTEAFF
-,many,TRBJ1-3,TRBV7-8,TGTGCCAGCAGCTCGACAGAGTTCTCTGGAAACACCATATATTTT,CASSSTEFSGNTIYF
TRBD1,few,TRBJ2-2,TRBV24-1,TGTGCCACTACGGGACAGGGGACCACCGGGGAGCTGTTTTTT,CATTGQGTTGELFF
TRBD1,-,TRBJ1-5,TRBV7-8,TGTGCCAGCATGGATACAGGGGGCGGTCAGCCCCAGCATTTT,CASMDTGGGQPQHF
-,many,TRBJ1-3,TRBV29-1,TGCAGCGCAACTCAGGGCACTGGAAACACCATATATTTT,CSATQGTGNTIYF
-,-,TRBJ1-2,TRBV2,TGTGCCAGCACCCCTTTTGGACAGAGAAACTATGGCTACACCTTC,CASTPFGQRNYGYTF
-,many,TRBJ1-1,TRBV19,TGTGGCAGCAGGGGGAACACTGAAGCTTTCTTT,CGSRGNTEAFF
TRBD2,few,TRBJ2-5,TRBV5-1,TGCGCCAGCAGCTTGCCGCTAGCGGGAGGCCTAGAGACCCAGTACTTC,CASSLPLAGGLETQYF
-,many,TRBJ1-6,TRBV12-3/TRBV12-4,TGTGCCAGCAGTTTAGTGCAGAGCCCCAATTCACCCCTCCACTTT,CASSLVQSPNSPLHF
-,many,TRBJ1-2,TRBV6-5,TGTGCCAGCAGACAGACAGGAGGGGATGGCTACACCTTC,CASRQTGGDGYTF
-,many,TRBJ2-2,TRBV30,TGTGCCTGGAGTGCCCCTCCGAACACCGGGGAGCTGTTTTTT,CAWSAPPNTGELFF
-,many,TRBJ2-5,TRBV4-1,TGCGCCAGCAGCCAACCGGCAGCACAAGAGACCCAGTACTTC,CASSQPAAQETQYF
TRBD1,-,TRBJ1-5,TRBV28,TGTGCCAGCATCAGTCCCGGGACAGGGCATCAGCCCCAGCATTTT,CASISPGTGHQPQHF
-,few,TRBJ2-2,TRBV3-1,TGTGCCAGCAGCCAATCCCTAGTGGGCCCCACCGGGGAGCTGTTTTTT,CASSQSLVGPTGELFF
TRBD1,-,TRBJ2-2,TRBV28,TGTGCCAGCAGACACGACAGGGTGAACGGGGAGCTGTTTTTT,CASRHDRVNGELFF
-,-,TRBJ1-3,TRBV28,TGTGCCAGCGGCATAACAGGAAACACCATATATTTT,CASGITGNTIYF
-,many,TRBJ2-7,TRBV29-1,TGCAGCGTTCGTCGACAGGACTCATCCTACGAGCAGTACTTC,CSVRRQDSSYEQYF
-,-,TRBJ2-7,TRBV2,TGTGCCGTACACAGTCCCTCCTACGAGCAGTACTTC,CAVHSPSYEQYF
-,many,TRBJ1-1,TRBV6-5,TGTGCCAGCAGTTACGCGGTGGCTGAAGCTTTCTTT,CASSYAVAEAFF
TRBD1,many,TRBJ2-4,TRBV29-1,TGCAGCGTTGTTACAGGGGTGAATCAGTACTTC,CSVVTGVNQYF
-,many,TRBJ2-2,TRBV19,TGTGCCAGTAGTACGGAGGTCGGGGAGCTGTTTTTT,CASSTEVGELFF
-,few,TRBJ2-7,TRBV6-1,TGTGCCGGACGTGGCGGAATTTTGGACTACGAGCAGTACTTC,CAGRGGILDYEQYF
-,-,TRBJ2-2,TRBV28,TGTGCCAGCAGTACAAGGACGGGATTTATTGCCGGGGAGCTGTTTTTT,CASSTRTGFIAGELFF
TRBD2,-,TRBJ2-5,TRBV6-2/TRBV6-3,TGTGCCAGCACCAGACTAGCGGGAGAGAAAGAGGTGACCCAGTACTTC,CASTRLAGEKEVTQYF
-,many,TRBJ2-7,TRBV12-3/TRBV12-4,TGTGCCAGCAGTTTTCGGGGTGGGTCTGGGGGGCAGTACTTC,CASSFRGGSGGQYF
-,-,TRBJ1-1,TRBV30,TGTGCCTGGAGTGTACCGGCCATCGGGGGCACTGAAGCTTTCTTT,CAWSVPAIGGTEAFF
TRBD1,many,TRBJ1-2,TRBV5-1,TGCGCCAGCAGCCTTGACAGGGATGGCTACACCTTC,CASSLDRDGYTF
-,many,TRBJ1-2,TRBV9,TGTGCCAGCAGCGGCGGGCCCGGCTACACCTTC,CASSGGPGYTF
-,-,TRBJ2-7,TRBV12-5,TGTGCTAGTGGTTCCCCGTACGAGGGGTACTTC,CASGSPYEGYF
-,-,TRBJ2-7,TRBV19,TGTGCCAGTCACGGCCAGGGCTACGAGCAGTACTTC,CASHGQGYEQYF
TRBD1,many,TRBJ2-5,TRBV19,TGTGCCAGTAGTGTCCGGGGAGACAGGGGGGAGACCCAGTACTTC,CASSVRGDRGETQYF
-,-,TRBJ1-6,TRBV12-3/TRBV12-4,TGTGCCAGCAGTTTAGGACTTCCACCCCTCCACTTT,CASSLGLPPLHF
-,many,TRBJ2-7,TRBV20-1,TGCAGTGCTAGAGGTAGTACTAGCAGCTCCTACGAGCAGTACTTC,CSARGSTSSSYEQYF
-,many,TRBJ2-7,TRBV6-1,TGTGCCAGCAGCCGCCTCTTCGGGATTGACTACGAGCAGTACTTC,CASSRLFGIDYEQYF
-,many,TRBJ1-1,TRBV4-1,TGCGCCAGCAGCCAAGTTAGATCTGGACAGACCAACACTGAAGCTTTCTTT,CASSQVRSGQTNTEAFF
TRBD1,many,TRBJ1-3,TRBV28,TGTGCCAGCAGTTGGGCTGGACAGGGAGAATCGGGAAACACCATATATTTT,CASSWAGQGESGNTIYF
-,-,TRBJ1-1,TRBV20-1,TGCAGTGCTAGCTTCGGGGGAGGTAGCACTGAAGCTTTCTTT,CSASFGGGSTEAFF
-,once,TRBJ2-2,TRBV6-1,TGTGCCAGCAGTGTGGGCTGGAAGACCGGGGAGCTGTTTTTT,CASSVGWKTGELFF
-,many,TRBJ2-2,TRBV2,TGTGCCAGCAGTGAACTTGCGCCAACCACCGGGGAGCTGTTTTTT,CASSELAPTTGELFF
TRBD2,-,TRBJ2-7,TRBV27,TGTGCCAGCAGTTCAATACTAGCGGGAGGATGGCACGAGCAGTACTTC,CASSSILAGGWHEQYF
TRBD1,many,TRBJ2-5,TRBV6-5,TGTGCCAGCGACCTGGGACAGGGTAGGGAGACCCAGTACTTC,CASDLGQGRETQYF
TRBD1,-,TRBJ1-2,TRBV6-5,TGTGCCAGCAGTCACCGGGACAGCTATGGCTACACCTTC,CASSHRDSYGYTF
TRBD1,-,TRBJ2-7,TRBV7-9,TGTGCCAGCAGCTCGGACGGACAGGCCTACGAGCAGTACTTC,CASSSDGQAYEQYF
-,many,TRBJ2-7,TRBV20-1,TGCAGCTCAAATTCCGGCTCCTACGAGCAGTACTTC,CSSNSGSYEQYF
-,many,TRBJ2-2,TRBV24-1,TGTGCCACCGAAAGGGCTAGTACCCTTAACACCGGGGAGCTGTTTTTT,CATERASTLNTGELFF
-,-,TRBJ2-6,TRBV4-2,TGTGCCAGCAGCCAACTTTATTCTGGGGCCAACGTCCTGACTTTC,CASSQLYSGANVLTF
TRBD1,many,TRBJ2-7,TRBV6-1,TGTGCCAGCAGTAGACAGGGCCCTACCTACGAGCAGTACTTC,CASSRQGPTYEQYF
TRBD1,-,TRBJ2-5,TRBV30,TGTGCCTGGAGTCGGACAGGGGGCTGGGAGGATACCCAGTACTTC,CAWSRTGGWEDTQYF
TRBD2,-,TRBJ2-5,TRBV4-1,TGCGCCAGCAGCCAGGCCCTAGCGGGACAAGAGACCCAGTACTTC,CASSQALAGQETQYF